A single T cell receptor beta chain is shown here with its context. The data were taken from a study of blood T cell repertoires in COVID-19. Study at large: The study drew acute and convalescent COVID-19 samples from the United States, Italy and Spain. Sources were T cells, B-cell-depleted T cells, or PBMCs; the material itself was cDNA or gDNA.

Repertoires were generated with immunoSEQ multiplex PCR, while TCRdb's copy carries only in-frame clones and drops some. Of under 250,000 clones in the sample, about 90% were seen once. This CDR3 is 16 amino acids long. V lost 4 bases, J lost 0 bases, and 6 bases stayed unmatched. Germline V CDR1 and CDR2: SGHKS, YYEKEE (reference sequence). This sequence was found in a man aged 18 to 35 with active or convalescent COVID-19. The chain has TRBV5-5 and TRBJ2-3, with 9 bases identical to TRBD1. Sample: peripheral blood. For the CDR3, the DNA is TGTGCCAGCAGCGCCGGGACAGGGATAAGCACAGATACGCAGTATTTT. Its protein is CASSAGTGISTDTQYF.